This T cell receptor (beta chain) was captured in a study of blood T cell repertoires in COVID-19. This table comes from immunoSEQ multiplex PCR, and its TCRdb copy is limited to in-frame clones, with some not included. The sample has around 210,000 clones, 85% seen once. V was pared by 2 bases and J by 5 bases, with 5 bases of the junction left unmatched. This CDR3 comprises 17 residues. From germline, CDR1 is SGHTA and CDR2 FQGTGA. Sequenced sample: peripheral blood. V usage is TRBV7-3 and J usage is TRBJ2-1; TRBD2 agrees at 14 bases. This sequence originates from a man aged 45 to 65 with COVID-19, enrolled during active disease. CDR3 coding DNA: TGTGCCAGCAGCTTATATGGGACTAGCGGGGGACACAATGAGCAGTTCTTC. Encoded protein: CASSLYGTSGGHNEQFF. Drawing the rest from reference TRBV7-3 and TRBJ2-1, the complete variable domain is GAGVSQTPSNKVTEKGKYVELRCDPISGHTALYWYRQSLGQGPEFLIYFQGTGAADDSGLPNDRFFAVRPEGSVSTLKIQRTERGDSAVYLCASSLYGTSGGHNEQFFGPGTRLTVL.